Listed below are T cell receptor beta chains from one sample, sequenced in a study of T cells in Graves' hyperthyroidism and ophthalmopathy. One entry per CDR3 protein results from TCRdb running MiXCR on the multiplex PCR reads. The sample has 730,000 or so distinct CDR3 sequences; over 15% are singletons. Sequencing used blood. All receptors derive from a woman between 45 and 60 years old with Graves' hyperthyroidism that later progressed to Graves' ophthalmopathy. The CDR3 runs from the conserved cysteine through the conserved F or W. The D gene is left open where the match is weak. The size field is filled for only some rows; it gives once, few, many or a size class.

j_call: TRBJ2-7; d_call: .; v_call: TRBV6-1; clone_size: .; cdr3_nt: TGTGCCAGCAAACGGGACTTCAGCCTATGCGAGCAGTACTTC; cdr3_aa: CASKRDFSLCEQYF
j_call: TRBJ1-1; d_call: .; v_call: TRBV11-1; clone_size: many; cdr3_nt: TGTGCCAGCAGCTTAGTCCGGGGTACAGGGTATTCTCTTCGGGACACTGAAGCTTTCTTT; cdr3_aa: CASSLVRGTGYSLRDTEAFF
j_call: TRBJ2-3; d_call: .; v_call: TRBV18; clone_size: .; cdr3_nt: TGTGCCAGCTCACCACCGGACACACTGCTCACAGATACGCAGTATTTT; cdr3_aa: CASSPPDTLLTDTQYF
j_call: TRBJ2-3; d_call: .; v_call: TRBV30; clone_size: many; cdr3_nt: TGTGCCTGGAGTGGGCGGGACCATAGCACAGATACGCAGTATTTT; cdr3_aa: CAWSGRDHSTDTQYF
j_call: TRBJ1-2; d_call: TRBD1; v_call: TRBV19; clone_size: few; cdr3_nt: TGTGCCAGTAGCTCCCTTCTGGGACAGTGGAACTATGGCTACACCTTC; cdr3_aa: CASSSLLGQWNYGYTF
j_call: TRBJ2-5; d_call: TRBD2; v_call: TRBV20-1; clone_size: many; cdr3_nt: TGTTGTGTAGGAAGCGGGGGGTTACTAGAGACCCAGTACTTC; cdr3_aa: CCVGSGGLLETQYF
j_call: TRBJ1-2; d_call: TRBD1; v_call: TRBV10-3; clone_size: .; cdr3_nt: TGTGCCATCAGTGCGCCAGGGGGCTTTAAGGAGAACACCTTC; cdr3_aa: CAISAPGGFKENTF
j_call: TRBJ2-1; d_call: .; v_call: TRBV20-1; clone_size: many; cdr3_nt: TGCAGTCCCGGCGTGTCCCGCGGTGGGGGATACAATGAGCAGTTCTTC; cdr3_aa: CSPGVSRGGGYNEQFF
j_call: TRBJ2-1; d_call: .; v_call: TRBV15; clone_size: .; cdr3_nt: TGTGCCACCAGCAGAGAAGGGGGGGGCTCCGGGGCCGGGGCGGACCAGTTCTTC; cdr3_aa: CATSREGGGSGAGADQFF
j_call: TRBJ2-1; d_call: .; v_call: TRBV4-1; clone_size: .; cdr3_nt: TGCGCCAGCAGCCTACAAACCGTGGCGGGGACCTACAATGAGCAGTTCTTC; cdr3_aa: CASSLQTVAGTYNEQFF
j_call: TRBJ1-1; d_call: TRBD1; v_call: TRBV5-1; clone_size: many; cdr3_nt: TGCGCCAGCAGCCTGGGACAGGCGGGCACTGAAGCTTTCTTT; cdr3_aa: CASSLGQAGTEAFF
j_call: TRBJ1-1; d_call: .; v_call: TRBV28; clone_size: many; cdr3_nt: TGTGCCACCTCCCCCTACTTTGACGGGAACACTGAAGCTTTCTTT; cdr3_aa: CATSPYFDGNTEAFF
j_call: TRBJ2-3; d_call: TRBD1; v_call: TRBV11-3; clone_size: few; cdr3_nt: TGTGCCAGCAGCCTCGACAGGGCCGGTGGTTTAGCAGATACGCAGTATTTT; cdr3_aa: CASSLDRAGGLADTQYF
j_call: TRBJ1-1; d_call: .; v_call: TRBV6-2/TRBV6-3; clone_size: many; cdr3_nt: TGTGCCAGCAGTTACATTAGACGGAATACTGAAGCTTTCTTT; cdr3_aa: CASSYIRRNTEAFF
j_call: TRBJ2-1; d_call: .; v_call: TRBV9; clone_size: few; cdr3_nt: TGTGCCAGCAGCCCCCCTCCACCTTACAATGAGCAGTTCTTC; cdr3_aa: CASSPPPPYNEQFF
j_call: TRBJ1-5; d_call: .; v_call: TRBV7-2; clone_size: many; cdr3_nt: TGTGCCAGCAGCTTATGGGCAGTTGATCAGCCCCAGCATTTT; cdr3_aa: CASSLWAVDQPQHF
j_call: TRBJ1-2; d_call: .; v_call: TRBV29-1; clone_size: .; cdr3_nt: TGCAGCGTCAGAGGGATTAACTATGGCTACACCTTC; cdr3_aa: CSVRGINYGYTF
j_call: TRBJ1-5; d_call: .; v_call: TRBV28; clone_size: once; cdr3_nt: TGTGCCAGCAGCTACCAAACGGCAAGGTCCAATCAGCCCCAGCATTTT; cdr3_aa: CASSYQTARSNQPQHF
j_call: TRBJ1-2; d_call: .; v_call: TRBV2; clone_size: once; cdr3_nt: TGTGCCAGCAGTGAAGATAAGAACTATGGCTACACCTTC; cdr3_aa: CASSEDKNYGYTF
j_call: TRBJ2-2; d_call: .; v_call: TRBV4-1; clone_size: .; cdr3_nt: TGCGCCAGCAGCCAAGACCACTGGGGGCCCGGGGAGCTGTTTTTT; cdr3_aa: CASSQDHWGPGELFF
j_call: TRBJ2-2; d_call: .; v_call: TRBV5-1; clone_size: .; cdr3_nt: TGCGCCAGCAGCCCTGGCGGCGGTTCGAACACCGGGGAGCTGTTTTTT; cdr3_aa: CASSPGGGSNTGELFF
j_call: TRBJ1-1; d_call: .; v_call: TRBV20-1; clone_size: .; cdr3_nt: TGCAGTGCTAGAGCCCCCCGAGAGGGGGGCACTGAAGCTTTCTTT; cdr3_aa: CSARAPREGGTEAFF
j_call: TRBJ1-2; d_call: .; v_call: TRBV5-1; clone_size: few; cdr3_nt: TGCGCCAGCAGCTTTTCAGGGAGTGAAGGCTACACCTTC; cdr3_aa: CASSFSGSEGYTF
j_call: TRBJ2-5; d_call: TRBD1; v_call: TRBV11-2; clone_size: many; cdr3_nt: TGTGCCAGCAGCTCCGACGAGGCAGGGGGCCTCTTAGAGACCCAGTACTTC; cdr3_aa: CASSSDEAGGLLETQYF
j_call: TRBJ2-1; d_call: TRBD2; v_call: TRBV7-9; clone_size: many; cdr3_nt: TGTGCCAGCAGTTCTAGCGGGAACTTCAATGAGCAGTTCTTC; cdr3_aa: CASSSSGNFNEQFF
j_call: TRBJ2-2; d_call: TRBD2; v_call: TRBV5-4; clone_size: .; cdr3_nt: TGTGCCAGCAGCTTGCCCCTAGCGGGGCACGGGGAGCTGTTTTTT; cdr3_aa: CASSLPLAGHGELFF
j_call: TRBJ1-6; d_call: TRBD1; v_call: TRBV2; clone_size: many; cdr3_nt: TGTGCCAGCAGCAGGGACAGATTTTATAATTCACCCCTCCACTTT; cdr3_aa: CASSRDRFYNSPLHF
j_call: TRBJ2-4; d_call: .; v_call: TRBV5-1; clone_size: few; cdr3_nt: TGCGCCAGCAGCTTGGGGGTGGTCAAAAACATTCAGTACTTC; cdr3_aa: CASSLGVVKNIQYF
j_call: TRBJ2-5; d_call: .; v_call: TRBV10-3; clone_size: .; cdr3_nt: TGTGCCATCAGTGAGTCTGGGTCAGGTGAGACCCAGTACTTC; cdr3_aa: CAISESGSGETQYF